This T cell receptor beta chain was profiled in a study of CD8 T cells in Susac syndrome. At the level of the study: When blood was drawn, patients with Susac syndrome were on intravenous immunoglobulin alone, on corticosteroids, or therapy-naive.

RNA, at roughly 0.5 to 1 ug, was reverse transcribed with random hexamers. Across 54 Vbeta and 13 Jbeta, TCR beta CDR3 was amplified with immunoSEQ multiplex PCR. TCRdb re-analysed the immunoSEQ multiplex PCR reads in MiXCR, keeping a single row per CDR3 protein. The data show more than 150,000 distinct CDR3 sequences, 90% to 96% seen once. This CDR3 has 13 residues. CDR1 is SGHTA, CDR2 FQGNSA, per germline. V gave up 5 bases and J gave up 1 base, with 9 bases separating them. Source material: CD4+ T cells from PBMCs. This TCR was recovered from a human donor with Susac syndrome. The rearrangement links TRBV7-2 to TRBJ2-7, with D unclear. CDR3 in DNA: TGTGCCAGCAGCGGGTTCCGTTCCTACGAGCAGTACTTC. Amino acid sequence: CASSGFRSYEQYF.